This section outlines one T cell receptor (beta chain) sequence together with its context. Original analysis: Nucleated cell counts were estimated from reference gene primer amplification. Clones were read by immunoSEQ multiplex PCR, and TCRdb kept only the in-frame ones, dropping some. V and J calls and clone size follow that table, whereas D and trimming were derived from the DNA. This repertoire shows around 170,000 clones, 65% to 90% found once; its top ten account for over 7.5%. The data belong to a study of blood T cell repertoires in COVID-19. The sequenced material came from peripheral blood. This TCR was recovered from a man between 50 and 59 years old with active or convalescent COVID-19.

CDR3 DNA sequence: TGCGCCAGCAGCTCCTTACAGGGGATAGGAGAAAAACTGTTTTTT. Protein sequence: CASSSLQGIGEKLFF. The V and J genes are TRBV5-1 and TRBJ1-4; 7 bases are shared with TRBD1. V shed 3 bases, J shed 8 bases, and the junction held 10 bases outside the gene matches. The CDR3 is 15 amino acids. The V gene's germline CDR1 is SGHRS and CDR2 YFSETQ.